This note documents a single TCR beta chain sequence. This sample is drawn from a study of control samples from healthy donors and cancer patients. Using immunoSEQ multiplex PCR, the repertoire was profiled, and TCRdb retains in-frame clones only, with some absent. The sample holds about 170,000 clones; around 92% are singletons and the top ten take 1.5%. V gave up 3 bases and J gave up 1 base, with 10 bases separating them. The length of the CDR3 is 16 residues. Germline V gene lookup returns CDR1 MNHEY and CDR2 SMNVEV (reference sequence). This TCR derives from a woman aged 25 to 39 in good health. Sample: blood. J is TRBJ2-6 and V is TRBV27; D might be TRBD2 (5 bases). CDR3 in amino acids: CASSFEGRSGANVLTF. CDR3 sequence (DNA): TGTGCCAGCAGTTTCGAGGGTCGGTCTGGGGCCAACGTCCTGACTTTC.